These 14 T cell receptor beta chains came from one sample sequenced in a study of shared clonotypes between healthy human individuals. Only in-frame clones appear in the TCRdb table, and some are missing; sequencing was by immunoSEQ multiplex PCR. The table records about 2 million clones, roughly 95% of them present only once. Sequenced material: naive CD4+ T cells sorted from blood. Subset of the sample: CD45RA+ positively selected. The receptor source for this set is a man younger than 35 in good health.

Concerning this clone: This CDR3 is also generated by other DNA sequences in the sample. The chain employs TRBV5-4 and TRBJ2-1; D uncertain. V lost 0 bases, J lost 0 bases, and 7 bases lay in between. Germline assignment: CDR1 SGHNT and CDR2 YYREEE (reference sequence). The CDR3 covers 15 residues. The CDR3 DNA sequence: TGTGCCAGCAGCTTGGGTCCTAGCTCCTACAATGAGCAGTTCTTC. Its translation is CASSLGPSSYNEQFF.

The CDR3 nucleotides read TGTGCCAGTAGTATAGGGACAGGGGACATGAAAGCTTTCTTT. It yields the protein CASSIGTGDMKAFF. The gene calls are TRBV19 and TRBJ1-1, with TRBD1 matching over 9 bases. Trimming took 1 base from V and 9 from J; bases not matched to a gene: 6. Germline CDR1 is LNHDA and CDR2 is SQIVND (reference sequence). The CDR3 has 14 amino acids.

The V gene is TRBV28, the J gene TRBJ1-2, with 7 bases fitting TRBD1. Germline lookup yields CDR1 MDHEN and CDR2 SYDVKM. This CDR3 region has 15 residues. Germline trimming cut 6 bases from V and 5 bases from J; bases unmatched to any gene: 12. In DNA, the CDR3 is TGTGCCAGCAGCCAGCGGGAACCGGGACAGTATGGCTACACCTTC. Its translation is CASSQREPGQYGYTF.

The chain has TRBV4-1 and TRBJ1-3; 8 bases map to TRBD1. The CDR3 is 15 amino acids. V lost 0 bases to trimming and J lost 4 bases; unmatched junction nucleotides: 2. Looked up from germline, CDR1 is MGHRA and CDR2 is YSYEKL. CDR3 nucleotide sequence: TGCGCCAGCAGCCAAGACAGGGGGCGCGGAAACACCATATATTTT. This gives the protein CASSQDRGRGNTIYF.

This clone was recorded a few times. The chain links TRBV20-1 to TRBJ1-5; no clear D gene. This CDR3 has 11 amino acids. Trimming removed 5 bases at V and 6 bases at J, with 8 bases between. Germline V gene lookup returns CDR1 DFQATT and CDR2 SNEGSKA (reference sequence). The CDR3: CSAVDGQPQHF. In nucleotides, the CDR3 is TGCAGTGCTGTGGATGGTCAGCCCCAGCATTTT.

CDR3 sequence reads: CSAERGDKQFF. The CDR3, as DNA: TGCAGTGCTGAGCGGGGGGATAAGCAGTTCTTC. The V and J genes are TRBV20-1 and TRBJ2-1, with 9 nucleotides matching TRBD2. This CDR3 has 11 amino acids. V was clipped by 5 bases and J by 11 bases; unmatched bases: 4. Germline CDR1 is DFQATT and CDR2 is SNEGSKA (reference sequence).

The chain joins TRBV6-5 to TRBJ2-1, with unresolved D. CDR1 is MNHEY and CDR2 is SVGAGI in the germline V gene. Between the trimmed V and J ends, which lost 2 bases and 6 bases, there was a span of 5 bases. This CDR3 has 12 amino acids. The DNA of the CDR3 is TGTGCCAGCAGTTACACCTTCAATGAGCAGTTCTTC. Encoded protein: CASSYTFNEQFF.

This chain's CDR3 is CASSSIGGGRYEQYF. The CDR3 nucleotides read TGTGCCAGTAGTAGTATCGGGGGAGGCCGCTACGAGCAGTACTTC. The V and J genes are TRBV19 and TRBJ2-7; TRBD2 is a possible D gene (6 bases). Looked up from germline, CDR1 is LNHDA and CDR2 is SQIVND (reference sequence). V was pared by 4 bases and J by 3 bases, with 16 bases between. The CDR3 is 15 residues long.

In regard to this clone: Other DNA sequences within the sample encode an identical CDR3. CDR3 amino acids: CASSSGTSGTDTQYF. The CDR3 DNA follows: TGCGCCAGCAGTTCCGGGACTAGCGGCACAGATACGCAGTATTTT. This chain uses TRBV5-1 with TRBJ2-3; 10 positions agree with TRBD2. From germline, CDR1 is SGHRS and CDR2 YFSETQ. The CDR3 has 15 residues. Losses at the gene ends were 5 bases for V and 1 base for J; bases not matched to a gene: 4.

V and J are TRBV7-2 and TRBJ2-3; 9 bases are a match to TRBD2. The V segment lost 1 base and the J segment 1 base; nucleotides outside the gene matches: 6. The CDR3 consists of 17 residues. The germline V gene encodes CDR1 SGHTA and CDR2 FQGNSA. CDR3 amino acids: CASSLGGLAGRTDTQYF. CDR3 sequence (DNA): TGTGCCAGCAGCTTAGGAGGGCTAGCGGGACGCACAGATACGCAGTATTTT.

The rearrangement links TRBV10-3 to TRBJ1-6; D is undetermined. There are 13 residues in the CDR3. V was shortened by 3 bases and J by 10 bases, with 10 bases between the two germline ends. Germline V CDR1 and CDR2: ENHRY, SYGVKD. Here the CDR3 DNA reads TGTGCCATCAGTGACGGACCTCGATCACCCCTCCACTTT. As protein: CAISDGPRSPLHF.

The J gene is TRBJ2-3, the V gene TRBV18, with D tentatively TRBD1 (5 bases). Per germline, CDR1 KGHSH and CDR2 LQKENI. V was pared by 6 bases and J by 1 base, with 11 bases between. This CDR3 comprises 14 residues. In DNA, the CDR3 is TGTGCCAGCTCGATGGACATACGCACAGATACGCAGTATTTT. This encodes CASSMDIRTDTQYF.

The genes are TRBV19 and TRBJ2-5, with unresolved D. This CDR3 has 15 residues. Germline loops: CDR1 LNHDA, CDR2 SQIVND (reference sequence). The V end was cut by 5 bases, the J end by 0 bases, with 13 bases between. CDR3: CASSLTWSDQETQYF. The CDR3 nucleotides are TGTGCCAGTAGTTTAACTTGGTCAGACCAAGAGACCCAGTACTTC.

The rearrangement joins TRBV25-1 to TRBJ2-5; weak D call: TRBD2 (5 bases). Germline lookup yields CDR1 MGHDK and CDR2 SYGVNS. The CDR3 length is 14 residues. Trimming shortened V by 1 base and J by 1 base, and 7 bases separated the two germline ends. The CDR3 nucleotides are TGTGCCAGCAGTGAATCCGGGGTCCAAGAGACCCAGTACTTC. Translating gives CASSESGVQETQYF.